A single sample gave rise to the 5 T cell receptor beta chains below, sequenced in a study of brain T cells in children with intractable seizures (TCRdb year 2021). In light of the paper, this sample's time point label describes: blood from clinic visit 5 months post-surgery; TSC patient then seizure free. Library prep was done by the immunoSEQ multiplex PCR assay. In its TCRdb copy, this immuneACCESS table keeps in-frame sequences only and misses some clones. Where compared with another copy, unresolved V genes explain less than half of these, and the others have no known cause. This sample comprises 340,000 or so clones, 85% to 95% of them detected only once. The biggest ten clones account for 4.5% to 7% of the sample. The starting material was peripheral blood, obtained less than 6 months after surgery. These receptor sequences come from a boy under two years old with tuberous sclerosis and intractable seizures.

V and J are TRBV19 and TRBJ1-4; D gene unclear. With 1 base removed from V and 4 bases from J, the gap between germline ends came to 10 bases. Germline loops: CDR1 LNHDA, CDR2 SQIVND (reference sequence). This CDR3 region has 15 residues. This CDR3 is CASSIGPALNEKLFF. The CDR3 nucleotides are TGTGCCAGTAGTATAGGCCCGGCCCTTAATGAAAAACTGTTTTTT.

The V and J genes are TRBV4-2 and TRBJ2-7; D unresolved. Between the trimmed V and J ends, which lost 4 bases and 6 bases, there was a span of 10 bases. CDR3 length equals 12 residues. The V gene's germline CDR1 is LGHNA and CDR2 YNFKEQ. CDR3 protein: CASSPKGTEQYF. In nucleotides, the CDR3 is TGTGCCAGCAGCCCAAAGGGAACCGAGCAGTACTTC.

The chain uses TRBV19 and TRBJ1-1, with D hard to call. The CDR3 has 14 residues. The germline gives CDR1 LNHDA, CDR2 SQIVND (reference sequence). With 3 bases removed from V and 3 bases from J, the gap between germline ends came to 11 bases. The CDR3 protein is CASSITGLYTEAFF. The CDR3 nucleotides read TGTGCCAGTAGTATCACTGGGCTGTACACTGAAGCTTTCTTT.

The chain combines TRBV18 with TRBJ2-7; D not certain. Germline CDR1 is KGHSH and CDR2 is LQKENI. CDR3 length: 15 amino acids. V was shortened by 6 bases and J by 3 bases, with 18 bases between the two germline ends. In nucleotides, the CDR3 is TGTGCCAGCTCTTCGATCCCCCGCGGAAACTACGAGCAGTACTTC. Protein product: CASSSIPRGNYEQYF. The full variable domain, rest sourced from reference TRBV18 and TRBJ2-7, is NAGVMQNPRHLVRRRGQEARLRCSPMKGHSHVYWYRQLPEEGLKFMVYLQKENIIDESGMPKERFSAEFPKEGPSILRIQQVVRGDSAAYFCASSSIPRGNYEQYFGPGTRLTVT.

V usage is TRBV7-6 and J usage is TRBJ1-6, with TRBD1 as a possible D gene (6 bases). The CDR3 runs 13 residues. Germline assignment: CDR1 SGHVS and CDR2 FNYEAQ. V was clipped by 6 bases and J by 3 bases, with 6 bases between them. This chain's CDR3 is CASRTGYNSPLHF. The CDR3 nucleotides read TGTGCCAGCAGGACAGGCTATAATTCACCCCTCCACTTT.